This T cell receptor (beta chain) was found in a study of Tregs in tolerant kidney transplant recipients. Note on this clone: Its antigen is undetermined.

This CDR3 region has 13 residues. Per germline, CDR1 SGHTA and CDR2 FQGTGA. The V gene lost 4 bases and the J gene lost 1 base, with 7 bases spanning the gap. TCRdb's table, derived via immunoSEQ multiplex PCR, lists solely in-frame clones and lacks some. The sample shows about 77,000 clones, under 98% of them seen only once. Overall study results and limits: Tolerant patients' donor-specific Tregs expanded beyond overall Tregs, suggesting antigen-driven growth. Activated donor B cell expansion appeared to reveal the most relevant donor-specific TCRbeta repertoire.

Specimen: CD4+ T cells from blood, collected before the transplant. The chain joins TRBV7-3 to TRBJ1-1; D may be TRBD1 (5 bases). The TCR sequence derives from a human donor who received a combined kidney and bone marrow transplant. CDR3 region: CASSYDRNTEAFF. In DNA, the CDR3 is TGTGCCAGCAGCTACGACAGGAACACTGAAGCTTTCTTT.